This TCR beta chain was documented in a study of T cells after posttransplantation cyclophosphamide. General observations from the study: Blood and skin or GI T cell repertoires showed limited TRB overlap. Later blood repertoires were often dominated by clones from the donor CD8+ memory compartment.

Repertoires were generated with immunoSEQ multiplex PCR, while TCRdb's copy carries only in-frame clones and drops some. The profile shows roughly 19,000 clones, 87% of them singletons. V lost 4 bases to trimming and J lost 4 bases; unmatched junction nucleotides: 11. The CDR3 has 16 amino acids. Germline CDR1 reads SGDLS; CDR2 reads YYNGEE. Busulfan-fludarabine conditioning, marrow transplant, and cyclophosphamide on days +3 and +4 were administered. The sample holds a few counts of this clone. The antigen is not known. The sample consisted of PBMCs, taken after allogeneic stem cell transplant with posttransplant cyclophosphamide. The chain has TRBV9 and TRBJ2-7; 10 nucleotides align to TRBD1. The sequence derives from a female patient aged 40-49 years who received an allogeneic stem cell transplant from a related donor, was CMV-positive, and had no GVHD. Part of the T cells may come from the graft donor. CDR3 DNA: TGTGCCAGCAGCCACCCTAGGACAGGGGGGAGTTACGAGCAGTACTTC. It encodes CASSHPRTGGSYEQYF.